This T cell receptor (beta chain) comes out of a study of neurological immune-mediated disorders. Germline V gene sequence: CDR1 SGDLS, CDR2 YYNGEE. V shed 4 bases and J 4 bases; nucleotides not matched to a gene: 10. The CDR3 spans 16 residues. This clonotype showed up many times. TCRdb used MiXCR to reprocess the 5' RACE reads, holding one entry per CDR3 protein. The data show some 22,000 distinct CDR3 sequences, roughly a sixth seen once. V is TRBV9 and J is TRBJ1-2, with TRBD1 identical over 10 bases. This receptor was taken from a woman under 30 with multiple sclerosis. Sample: CD8+ T cells from blood. The CDR3 protein is CASSTPGTGDSYGYTF. The CDR3 DNA reads TGTGCCAGCAGCACCCCCGGGACAGGGGACTCCTATGGCTACACCTTC.